This is a list of T cell receptor beta chains from one sample in a study of T cell responses to AZD1222 COVID-19 vaccine. Clones were read by immunoSEQ multiplex PCR, and TCRdb kept only the in-frame ones, dropping some. Of approximately 200,000 clones listed, 80% to 90% are singletons. The sample in question was peripheral blood, obtained on day 0 of MenACWY control vaccination. Every receptor here comes from an adult in good health. CDR3s include the opening cysteine and the closing phenylalanine or tryptophan. Each record gives: D gene, V gene, J gene, clone size, CDR3 DNA, CDR3 protein. The D gene is left open where the match is weak. Not all rows give a size; the values are once, few, many and, for expanded clones, a class.

d_gene: TRBD1; v_gene: TRBV25-1; j_gene: TRBJ2-2; abundance: -; CDR3nt: TGTGCCAGCAGGGTAACAGGGGGCGCAGCCGGGGAGCTGTTTTTT; CDR3aa: CASRVTGGAAGELFF
d_gene: -; v_gene: TRBV29-1; j_gene: TRBJ1-1; abundance: -; CDR3nt: TGCAGCGTTGAACCGACGGAGGTGAACACTGAAGCTTTCTTT; CDR3aa: CSVEPTEVNTEAFF
d_gene: -; v_gene: TRBV3-1/TRBV3-2; j_gene: TRBJ2-2; abundance: once; CDR3nt: TGTGCCAGCAGCCAGAACACCGGGGAGCTGTTTTTT; CDR3aa: CASSQNTGELFF
d_gene: TRBD2; v_gene: TRBV7-3; j_gene: TRBJ2-1; abundance: -; CDR3nt: TGTGCCAGCAGCGTTACCGGGACTACAGATGAGCAGTTCTTC; CDR3aa: CASSVTGTTDEQFF
d_gene: TRBD1; v_gene: TRBV9; j_gene: TRBJ2-7; abundance: -; CDR3nt: TGTGCCAGCAGCACAAGGCCGGGACAGGGGGCGGTGAACTTC; CDR3aa: CASSTRPGQGAVNF
d_gene: TRBD1; v_gene: TRBV7-9; j_gene: TRBJ2-2; abundance: -; CDR3nt: TGTGCCAGCAGGTCCGGGACAGGGGCCACCGGGGAGCTGTTTTTT; CDR3aa: CASRSGTGATGELFF
d_gene: -; v_gene: TRBV6-5; j_gene: TRBJ1-1; abundance: once; CDR3nt: TGTGCCAGCCGCGGGACCGCGAAGAACACTGAAGCTTTCTTT; CDR3aa: CASRGTAKNTEAFF
d_gene: TRBD1; v_gene: TRBV9; j_gene: TRBJ1-1; abundance: -; CDR3nt: TGTGCCAGCAGCGGGGGACAGTTCGCTGAAGCTTTCTTT; CDR3aa: CASSGGQFAEAFF
d_gene: TRBD1; v_gene: TRBV9; j_gene: TRBJ1-4; abundance: -; CDR3nt: TGTGCCAGCAGCCCTCGACAGGGTCCGGATGAAAAACTGTTTTTT; CDR3aa: CASSPRQGPDEKLFF
d_gene: -; v_gene: TRBV9; j_gene: TRBJ2-6; abundance: -; CDR3nt: TGTGCCAGCAGCGTAGAGGAGGGCCGGGCTGGGGCCAACGTCCTGACTTTC; CDR3aa: CASSVEEGRAGANVLTF
d_gene: -; v_gene: TRBV5-6; j_gene: TRBJ2-1; abundance: -; CDR3nt: TGTGCCAGCAGCGGGCCGGGATTAGCCTACAATGAGCAGTTCTTC; CDR3aa: CASSGPGLAYNEQFF
d_gene: -; v_gene: TRBV5-6; j_gene: TRBJ1-1; abundance: -; CDR3nt: TGTGCCAGCAGCTTAGGAGGAAGGATGAACACTGAAGCTTTCTTT; CDR3aa: CASSLGGRMNTEAFF
d_gene: -; v_gene: TRBV6-2/TRBV6-3; j_gene: TRBJ2-2; abundance: -; CDR3nt: TGTGCCAGCAGTACCGCGCTCGGACAGGGAGGGTCCGGGGAGCTGTTTTTT; CDR3aa: CASSTALGQGGSGELFF
d_gene: -; v_gene: TRBV28; j_gene: TRBJ2-1; abundance: -; CDR3nt: TGTGCCAGCAGTTTGTCGCCCTGGAGAGCAGCGGCCCACAATGAGCAGTTCTTC; CDR3aa: CASSLSPWRAAAHNEQFF
d_gene: TRBD2; v_gene: TRBV5-1; j_gene: TRBJ2-5; abundance: once; CDR3nt: TGCGCCAGCAGCCGGGGAGTAGCGGGAGAGACCCAGTACTTC; CDR3aa: CASSRGVAGETQYF
d_gene: -; v_gene: TRBV18; j_gene: TRBJ1-2; abundance: -; CDR3nt: TGTGCCAGCTCACCCCCCCCGGGACACCAAACATATGGCTACACCTTC; CDR3aa: CASSPPPGHQTYGYTF
d_gene: TRBD2; v_gene: TRBV3-1/TRBV3-2; j_gene: TRBJ2-1; abundance: -; CDR3nt: TGTGCCAGCAGCCTAAAAGTCGGGACTAGCGGGAGGGCCATGAGCTCCTACAATGAGCAGTTCTTC; CDR3aa: CASSLKVGTSGRAMSSYNEQFF
d_gene: -; v_gene: TRBV6-2/TRBV6-3; j_gene: TRBJ1-4; abundance: -; CDR3nt: TGTGCCAGCAGTTTCATCCACAGCACAACTAATGAAAAACTGTTTTTT; CDR3aa: CASSFIHSTTNEKLFF
d_gene: TRBD1; v_gene: TRBV5-1; j_gene: TRBJ2-7; abundance: -; CDR3nt: TGCGCCAGCAGCCGGACAGGCTACGAGCAGTACTTC; CDR3aa: CASSRTGYEQYF
d_gene: -; v_gene: TRBV5-7; j_gene: TRBJ1-6; abundance: -; CDR3nt: TGTGCCAGCAGCTTGGAAAAGTTGGGGGGCTCCTATAATTCACCCCTCCACTTT; CDR3aa: CASSLEKLGGSYNSPLHF
d_gene: -; v_gene: TRBV6-5; j_gene: TRBJ2-7; abundance: -; CDR3nt: TGTGCCAGCAGTCAACCAAAAGGGAGCTCCTACGAGCAGTACTTC; CDR3aa: CASSQPKGSSYEQYF
d_gene: -; v_gene: TRBV6-2/TRBV6-3; j_gene: TRBJ2-7; abundance: -; CDR3nt: TGTGCCAGCAGTTCTCCGGGCTCTTTAAACTCCTACGAGCAGTACTTC; CDR3aa: CASSSPGSLNSYEQYF
d_gene: -; v_gene: TRBV28; j_gene: TRBJ2-3; abundance: -; CDR3nt: TGTGCCAGCAGCACACCAGCCTTGGCAGATACGCAGTATTTT; CDR3aa: CASSTPALADTQYF
d_gene: TRBD1; v_gene: TRBV3-1/TRBV3-2; j_gene: TRBJ1-2; abundance: -; CDR3nt: TGTGCCAGCAGCCAAGGGGCAGGGGGGAATTATGGCTACACCTTC; CDR3aa: CASSQGAGGNYGYTF
d_gene: TRBD2; v_gene: TRBV4-2; j_gene: TRBJ2-7; abundance: -; CDR3nt: TGTGCCAGCAGCCAAGCCCCTAGCGGGGGGGCCCTCGAGCAGTACTTC; CDR3aa: CASSQAPSGGALEQYF
d_gene: TRBD2; v_gene: TRBV28; j_gene: TRBJ2-1; abundance: -; CDR3nt: TGTGCCAGCAGCTCATTGGGGACTAGGACGTACAATGAGCAGTTCTTC; CDR3aa: CASSSLGTRTYNEQFF
d_gene: -; v_gene: TRBV5-1; j_gene: TRBJ1-1; abundance: -; CDR3nt: TGCGCCAGCAGCTTTTACGGGCGGGGAACTGAAGCTTTCTTT; CDR3aa: CASSFYGRGTEAFF